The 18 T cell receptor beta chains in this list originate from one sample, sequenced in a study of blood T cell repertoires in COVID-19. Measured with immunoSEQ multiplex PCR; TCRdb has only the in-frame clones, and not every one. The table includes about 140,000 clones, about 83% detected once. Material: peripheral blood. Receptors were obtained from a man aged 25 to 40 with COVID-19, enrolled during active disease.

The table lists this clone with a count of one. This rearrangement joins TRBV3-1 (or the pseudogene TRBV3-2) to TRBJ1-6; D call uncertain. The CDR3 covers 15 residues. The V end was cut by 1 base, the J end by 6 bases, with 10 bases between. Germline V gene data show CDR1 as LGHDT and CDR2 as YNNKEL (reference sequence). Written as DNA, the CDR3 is TGTGCCAGCAGCCAAGGAGCACTACCTAATTCACCCCTCCACTTT. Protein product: CASSQGALPNSPLHF.

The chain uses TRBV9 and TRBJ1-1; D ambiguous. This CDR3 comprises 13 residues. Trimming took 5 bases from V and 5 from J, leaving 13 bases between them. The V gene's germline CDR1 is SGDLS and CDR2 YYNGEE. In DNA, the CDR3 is TGTGCCAGCAGTGACGTGGGGAGAACTGAAGCTTTCTTT. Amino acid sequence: CASSDVGRTEAFF.

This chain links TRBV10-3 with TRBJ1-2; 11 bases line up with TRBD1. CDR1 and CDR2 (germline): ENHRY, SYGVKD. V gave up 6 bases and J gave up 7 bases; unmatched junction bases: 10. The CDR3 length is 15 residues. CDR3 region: CAIRPAGTGGIGYTF. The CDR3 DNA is TGTGCCATCAGGCCGGCCGGGACAGGGGGAATTGGCTACACCTTC.

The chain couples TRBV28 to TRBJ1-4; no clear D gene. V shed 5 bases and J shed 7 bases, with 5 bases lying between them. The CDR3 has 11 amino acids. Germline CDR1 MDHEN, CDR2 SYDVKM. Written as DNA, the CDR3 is TGTGCCAGCAGTCCTCGTGAAAAACTGTTTTTT. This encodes CASSPREKLFF.

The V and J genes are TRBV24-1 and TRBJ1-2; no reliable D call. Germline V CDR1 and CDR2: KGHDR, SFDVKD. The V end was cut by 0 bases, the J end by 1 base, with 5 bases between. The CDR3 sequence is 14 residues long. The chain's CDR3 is CATSDLSGNYGYTF. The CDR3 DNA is TGTGCCACCAGTGATTTGTCGGGTAACTATGGCTACACCTTC.

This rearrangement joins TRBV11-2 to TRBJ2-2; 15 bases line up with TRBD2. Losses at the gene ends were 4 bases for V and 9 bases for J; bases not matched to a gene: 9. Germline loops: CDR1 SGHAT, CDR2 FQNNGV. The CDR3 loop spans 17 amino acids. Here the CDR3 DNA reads TGTGCCAGCAGCTCTTGGACTAGCGGGAGGGCTGGTAGGGAGCTGTTTTTT. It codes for CASSSWTSGRAGRELFF. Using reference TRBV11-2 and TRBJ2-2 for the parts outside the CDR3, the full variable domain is EAGVAQSPRYKIIEKRQSVAFWCNPISGHATLYWYQQILGQGPKLLIQFQNNGVVDDSQLPKDRFSAERLKGVDSTLKIQPAKLEDSAVYLCASSSWTSGRAGRELFFGEGSRLTVL.

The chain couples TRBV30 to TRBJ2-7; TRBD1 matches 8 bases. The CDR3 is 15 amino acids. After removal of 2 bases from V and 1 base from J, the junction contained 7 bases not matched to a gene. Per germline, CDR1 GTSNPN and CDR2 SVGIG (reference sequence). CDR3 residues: CAWSLLGQVSYEQYF. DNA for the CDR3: TGTGCCTGGAGTCTTCTGGGACAGGTATCCTACGAGCAGTACTTC.

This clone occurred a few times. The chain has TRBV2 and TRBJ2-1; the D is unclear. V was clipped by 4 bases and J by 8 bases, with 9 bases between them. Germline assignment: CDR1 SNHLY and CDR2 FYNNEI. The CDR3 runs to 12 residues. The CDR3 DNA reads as TGTGCCAGCAGTGCAATGGCCGATGAGCAGTTCTTC. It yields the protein CASSAMADEQFF.

Written as DNA, the CDR3 is TGTGCCAGCAGCCGAGAGGTGCGAGGCGAGCAGTACTTC. Protein product: CASSREVRGEQYF. The genes are TRBV11-2 and TRBJ2-7; D is unresolved. V was pared by 5 bases and J by 6 bases, with 14 bases between. The CDR3 is 13 amino acids. Germline V gives CDR1 SGHAT, CDR2 FQNNGV. Full variable domain (outside the CDR3, taken from reference TRBV11-2 and TRBJ2-7): EAGVAQSPRYKIIEKRQSVAFWCNPISGHATLYWYQQILGQGPKLLIQFQNNGVVDDSQLPKDRFSAERLKGVDSTLKIQPAKLEDSAVYLCASSREVRGEQYFGPGTRLTVT.

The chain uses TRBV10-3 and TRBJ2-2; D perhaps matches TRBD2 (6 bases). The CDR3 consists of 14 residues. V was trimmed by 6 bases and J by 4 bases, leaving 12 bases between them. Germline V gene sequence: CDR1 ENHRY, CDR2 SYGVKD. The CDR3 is CAISPGTSTGELFF. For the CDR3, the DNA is TGTGCCATCAGCCCCGGGACTTCCACCGGGGAGCTGTTTTTT.

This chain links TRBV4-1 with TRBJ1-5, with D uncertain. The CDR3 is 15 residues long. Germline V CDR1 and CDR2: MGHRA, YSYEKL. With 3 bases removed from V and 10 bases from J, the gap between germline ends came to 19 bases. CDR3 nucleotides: TGCGCCAGCAGCCAGCCTGCCCCGGAGTCGTCACCCCAGCATTTT. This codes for CASSQPAPESSPQHF.

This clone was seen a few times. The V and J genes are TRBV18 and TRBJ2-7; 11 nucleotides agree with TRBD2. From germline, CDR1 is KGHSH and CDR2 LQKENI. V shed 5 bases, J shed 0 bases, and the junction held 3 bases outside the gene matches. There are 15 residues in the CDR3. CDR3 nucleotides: TGTGCCAGCTCAATTAGCGGGAGGGGCTCCTACGAGCAGTACTTC. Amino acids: CASSISGRGSYEQYF.

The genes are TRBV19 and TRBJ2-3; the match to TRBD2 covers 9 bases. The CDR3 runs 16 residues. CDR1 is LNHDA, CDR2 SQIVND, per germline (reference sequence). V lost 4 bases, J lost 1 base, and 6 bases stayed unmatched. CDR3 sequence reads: CASSSLAGKGTDTQYF. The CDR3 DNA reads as TGTGCCAGTAGTAGTCTAGCGGGGAAGGGCACAGATACGCAGTATTTT.

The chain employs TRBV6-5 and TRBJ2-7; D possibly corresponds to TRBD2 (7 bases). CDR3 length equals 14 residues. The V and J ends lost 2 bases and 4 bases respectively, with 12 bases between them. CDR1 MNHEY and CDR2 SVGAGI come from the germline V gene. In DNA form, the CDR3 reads TGTGCCAGCAGTTACGGCGGGGGCGGGTACGAGCAGTACTTC. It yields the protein CASSYGGGGYEQYF.

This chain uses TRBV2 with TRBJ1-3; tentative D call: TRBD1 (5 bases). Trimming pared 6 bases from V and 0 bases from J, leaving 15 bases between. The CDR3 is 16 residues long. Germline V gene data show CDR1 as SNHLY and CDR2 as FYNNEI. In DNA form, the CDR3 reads TGTGCCAGCAGAGTTGACAGATTCGACTCTGGAAACACCATATATTTT. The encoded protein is CASRVDRFDSGNTIYF.

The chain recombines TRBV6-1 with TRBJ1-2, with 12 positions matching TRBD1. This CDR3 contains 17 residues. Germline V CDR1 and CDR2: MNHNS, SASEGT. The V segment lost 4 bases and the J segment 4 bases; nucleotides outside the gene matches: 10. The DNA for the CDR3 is TGTGCCAGCAGTGCTACCGGGACAGGGGGCTTCCTCTATGGCTACACCTTC. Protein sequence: CASSATGTGGFLYGYTF.

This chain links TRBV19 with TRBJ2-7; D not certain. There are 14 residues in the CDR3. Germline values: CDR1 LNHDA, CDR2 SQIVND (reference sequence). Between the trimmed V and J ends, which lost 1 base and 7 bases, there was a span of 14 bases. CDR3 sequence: CASSIGAGAWEQYF. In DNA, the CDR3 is TGTGCCAGTAGTATAGGGGCAGGTGCATGGGAGCAGTACTTC.

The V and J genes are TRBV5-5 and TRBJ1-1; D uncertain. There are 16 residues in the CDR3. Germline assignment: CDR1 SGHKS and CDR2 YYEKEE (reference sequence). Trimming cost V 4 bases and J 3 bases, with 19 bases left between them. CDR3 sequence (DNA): TGTGCCAGCAGCAGAACCCCTCCCGGGGAGTACACTGAAGCTTTCTTT. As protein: CASSRTPPGEYTEAFF.